This is a list of T cell receptor beta chains from one sample in a study of cytomegalovirus exposure and HLA in healthy donors. Assay: immunoSEQ multiplex PCR; the TCRdb copy retains only in-frame clones and omits some. Here the sample table reports about 210,000 clones. Sequencing used PBMCs. The receptors were gathered from a woman aged 25 to 39 in good health and CMV-seropositive. Both conserved end residues are part of each CDR3. A D gene is named only where the DNA matches it firmly.

v_gene	j_gene	d_gene	CDR3nt	CDR3aa
TRBV14	TRBJ1-2	.	TGTGCCAGCAGCCAAAGCCCTTATGGCTACACCTTC	CASSQSPYGYTF
TRBV29-1	TRBJ1-2	TRBD1	TGCAGCGTGGGACAGGGGGCAGGCTATGGCTACACCTTC	CSVGQGAGYGYTF
TRBV5-6	TRBJ1-2	TRBD1	TGTGCCAGCAGCCATATATCTCAGGGGGCCGGGAGCTATGGCTACACCTTC	CASSHISQGAGSYGYTF
TRBV19	TRBJ1-5	.	TGTGCCAGTAGTCCCTGGACAGGCAATCAGCCCCAGCATTTT	CASSPWTGNQPQHF
TRBV28	TRBJ1-4	TRBD1	TGTGCCAGCAGTTCCGGGACAGGGGGCGGGTGGGGGGAACTGTTTTTT	CASSSGTGGGWGELFF
TRBV5-1	TRBJ2-1	.	TGCGCCAGCAGCTTGGACGGGAGCTCCTACAATGAGCAGTTCTTC	CASSLDGSSYNEQFF
TRBV25-1	TRBJ1-2	TRBD1	TGTGCCAGTCGGGACAGGGTCTATGGCTACACCTTC	CASRDRVYGYTF
TRBV5-5	TRBJ1-1	.	TGTGCCAGCAGCTACGACATGGGGAGGACTGAAGCTTTCTTT	CASSYDMGRTEAFF
TRBV19	TRBJ2-7	TRBD1	TGTGCCAGTAGTACCCAGGGGGCTCCCTCCTACGAGCAGTACTTC	CASSTQGAPSYEQYF
TRBV7-2	TRBJ2-1	.	TGTGCCAGCAGCCCCTATCTTGGTGAGCAGTTCTTC	CASSPYLGEQFF